The T cell receptor (beta chain) described here comes from a study of blood T cell repertoires in COVID-19. Participants came from about two dozen US areas, aged roughly 18 to 95 years. Participants had their cohort set by participant-reported clinical history. Two consecutive negative NP/OP PCR tests, clearance, or resolved symptoms defined Cohort 3 recovery. The trim removed 6 bases at V and 3 bases at J, leaving 3 bases unmatched. CDR3 length: 12 amino acids. Germline V gene sequence: CDR1 SQVTM, CDR2 ANQGSEA. Repertoires were generated with immunoSEQ multiplex PCR, while TCRdb's copy carries only in-frame clones and drops some. The sample lists 150,000 to 200,000 clones; about four fifths were seen once.

This TCR was recovered from a woman aged 55 to 70 who had recovered from COVID-19. The sequenced material came from PBMCs or T cells enriched from blood (not recorded which). The gene calls are TRBV29-1 and TRBJ1-2, with TRBD1 matching 8 bases. The chain's CDR3 is CSVPTGDYGYTF. CDR3 nucleotides: TGCAGCGTCCCGACAGGGGACTATGGCTACACCTTC.